This is a list of T cell receptor beta chains from one sample in a study of OX40 agonist ivuxolimab in advanced cancers. Repertoires were generated with immunoSEQ multiplex PCR, while TCRdb's copy carries only in-frame clones and drops some. The sample yields over 90,000 clones, roughly nine tenths seen once. The sample in question was CD4+ or CD8+ T cells sorted from blood, obtained in a trial of the OX40 agonist ivuxolimab. These receptors all stem from an adult with an advanced solid tumor such as melanoma, head and neck, liver or kidney cancer. Each CDR3 is given with its conserved first and last residue. D genes are given only for firm matches. The listing skips clone size in some rows; elsewhere it reads once, few, many or a size class.

d_call clone_size j_call v_call cdr3_aa cdr3_nt
NA once TRBJ1-5 TRBV7-8 CASSLAPVSNQPQHF TGTGCCAGCAGCTTAGCGCCAGTTAGCAATCAGCCCCAGCATTTT
TRBD2 NA TRBJ2-3 TRBV6-1 CASSVAGGGDTQYF TGTGCCAGCAGCGTAGCGGGGGGGGGAGATACGCAGTATTTT
NA NA TRBJ1-2 TRBV13 CASSSGGRYGYTF TGTGCCAGCAGCTCCGGAGGTAGATATGGCTACACCTTC
NA few TRBJ1-3 TRBV6-6 CASSYLGSGNTIYF TGTGCCAGCAGTTACCTTGGCTCTGGAAACACCATATATTTT
NA once TRBJ2-3 TRBV27 CASSLSPVRGTQYF TGTGCCAGCAGTTTATCGCCCGTGAGGGGTACGCAGTATTTT
TRBD2 once TRBJ2-5 TRBV7-3 CASSPNRGGSETQYF TGTGCCAGCAGCCCGAACCGGGGGGGGTCAGAGACCCAGTACTTC
NA NA TRBJ2-1 TRBV6-5 CASRETGSGYNEQFF TGTGCCAGCAGGGAAACAGGGTCTGGTTACAATGAGCAGTTCTTC
NA NA TRBJ1-3 TRBV19 CASSQGVSGNTIYF TGTGCCAGTAGTCAAGGGGTCTCTGGAAACACCATATATTTT
NA few TRBJ2-3 TRBV6-5 CASTLRGASTDTQYF TGTGCCAGCACCCTTCGGGGAGCTAGCACAGATACGCAGTATTTT
NA NA TRBJ1-5 TRBV7-9 CASSLGADQPQHF TGTGCCAGCAGCTTAGGGGCCGATCAGCCCCAGCATTTT
NA NA TRBJ1-3 TRBV4-1 CASSQVGNTIYF TGCGCCAGCAGCCAAGTAGGAAACACCATATATTTT
NA NA TRBJ1-1 TRBV27 CASVTLTGTEAFF TGTGCCAGTGTCACCTTGACCGGCACTGAAGCTTTCTTT
NA NA TRBJ1-1 TRBV5-6 CASSLLNTEAFF TGTGCCAGCAGCCTTCTAAACACTGAAGCTTTCTTT
NA NA TRBJ2-2 TRBV21-1 CASSKGKEGTPVLIYANTGELFF TGTGCCAGCAGCAAAGGAAAGGAGGGGACCCCGGTATTGATTTACGCGAACACCGGGGAGCTGTTTTTT
NA NA TRBJ2-1 TRBV4-3 CASSHLRTGAAYNEQFF TGCGCCAGCAGTCACCTTCGTACGGGAGCCGCCTACAATGAGCAGTTCTTC
NA NA TRBJ1-2 TRBV21-1 CASSSRDTVDYGYTF TGTGCCAGCAGCAGCCGAGATACAGTGGACTATGGCTACACCTTC
NA NA TRBJ2-7 TRBV6-5 CAQRVLPSYEQYF TGTGCCCAGCGCGTCCTTCCCTCCTACGAGCAGTACTTC
TRBD2 NA TRBJ2-1 TRBV27 CASRGLAAYNEQFF TGTGCCAGTAGGGGACTAGCGGCCTACAATGAGCAGTTCTTC
NA NA TRBJ1-1 TRBV30 CAWIAGVNTEAFF TGTGCCTGGATCGCAGGGGTGAACACTGAAGCTTTCTTT
NA few TRBJ2-7 TRBV30 CAWRLTGISYEQYF TGTGCCTGGAGACTCACAGGGATATCCTACGAGCAGTACTTC
NA NA TRBJ2-7 TRBV10-2 CASSEDRWYEQYF TGCGCCAGCAGTGAGGACAGGTGGTACGAGCAGTACTTC
NA NA TRBJ2-2 TRBV5-1 CASSLGLTSNTGELFF TGCGCCAGCAGCTTGGGGTTGACTTCGAACACCGGGGAGCTGTTTTTT
TRBD2 NA TRBJ2-1 TRBV11-2 CASSSRGGVNNEQFF TGTGCCAGCAGTTCGCGGGGGGGCGTAAACAATGAGCAGTTCTTC
NA NA TRBJ2-1 TRBV7-3 CASSALGGARYNEQFF TGTGCCAGCAGCGCCTTAGGGGGGGCTCGCTACAATGAGCAGTTCTTC
TRBD1 NA TRBJ1-5 TRBV6-6 CASSFTGTERNQPQHF TGTGCCAGCAGCTTCACCGGGACAGAAAGGAATCAGCCCCAGCATTTT
NA NA TRBJ1-2 TRBV2 CASSGILFYGYTF TGTGCCAGCAGTGGAATATTGTTCTACGGCTACACCTTC
TRBD2 NA TRBJ2-7 TRBV6-5 CASSWRGGTYEQYF TGTGCCAGCAGTTGGCGCGGGGGAACCTACGAGCAGTACTTC
NA NA TRBJ2-3 TRBV6-1 CASEEGGGTDTQYF TGTGCCAGCGAAGAAGGGGGGGGCACAGATACGCAGTATTTT
TRBD2 NA TRBJ2-5 TRBV4-1 CASSSRHSGAVETQYF TGCGCCAGCAGCTCTCGACATAGCGGGGCGGTAGAGACCCAGTACTTC
NA NA TRBJ2-5 TRBV9 CASSVGGRETQYF TGTGCCAGCAGCGTAGGAGGGCGGGAGACCCAGTACTTC
TRBD2 NA TRBJ2-1 TRBV29-1 CSVEGYGTSGRSHNEQFF TGCAGCGTTGAAGGATATGGGACTAGCGGGAGGTCGCACAATGAGCAGTTCTTC
TRBD1 NA TRBJ2-1 TRBV27 CASGRPGQARYNEQFF TGTGCCAGCGGTAGACCGGGACAGGCCCGCTACAATGAGCAGTTCTTC
TRBD1 NA TRBJ2-5 TRBV15 CATSRQDRQETQYF TGTGCCACCAGCAGACAGGACAGGCAAGAGACCCAGTACTTC
TRBD2 NA TRBJ2-7 TRBV5-6 CASSSGIAGGVYEQYF TGTGCCAGCAGCTCCGGAATAGCGGGGGGCGTCTACGAGCAGTACTTC
NA NA TRBJ2-1 TRBV27 CASSLLVAVNEQFF TGTGCCAGCAGTTTACTAGTGGCCGTAAATGAGCAGTTCTTC
NA NA TRBJ1-4 TRBV6-6 CASSLDPDAEKLFF TGTGCCAGCAGTTTGGACCCGGACGCGGAAAAACTGTTTTTT
NA once TRBJ1-5 TRBV18 CASSPPGAGNQPQHF TGTGCCAGCTCACCACCAGGGGCCGGTAATCAGCCCCAGCATTTT
NA NA TRBJ1-5 TRBV5-4 CASSLGQINQPQHF TGTGCCAGCAGCTTGGGACAGATCAATCAGCCCCAGCATTTT
NA NA TRBJ2-5 TRBV18 CASSPGPQETQYF TGTGCCAGCTCACCAGGGCCCCAAGAGACCCAGTACTTC
NA NA TRBJ1-5 TRBV7-8 CASSFSGDQPQHF TGTGCCAGCAGCTTTTCAGGAGATCAGCCCCAGCATTTT
TRBD1 NA TRBJ1-5 TRBV19 CASSVTFVDRGNPNQPQHF TGTGCCAGTAGTGTTACCTTCGTCGACAGGGGAAACCCCAATCAGCCCCAGCATTTT
NA NA TRBJ1-1 TRBV6-1 CASSESDMVAKAFF TGTGCCAGCAGTGAAAGCGACATGGTAGCCAAAGCTTTCTTT
NA NA TRBJ1-5 TRBV19 CASSILGGLQHF TGTGCCAGTAGTATTTTAGGGGGTCTCCAGCATTTT
TRBD1 NA TRBJ2-5 TRBV5-1 CASSSQGAVGETQYF TGCGCCAGCAGCTCACAGGGGGCAGTAGGAGAGACCCAGTACTTC
NA NA TRBJ1-2 TRBV27 CASRAPGGSRLGGYTF TGTGCCAGCAGGGCCCCGGGGGGGTCAAGGTTAGGTGGCTACACCTTC
NA many TRBJ1-6 TRBV4-1 CASSQVVLGNSPLHF TGCGCCAGCAGCCAAGTGGTTCTAGGGAATTCACCCCTCCACTTT
NA NA TRBJ1-2 TRBV5-6 CASNAGYGYTF TGTGCCAGCAACGCGGGTTACGGCTACACCTTC
NA NA TRBJ2-1 TRBV19 CATSSRIRSYNEQFF TGTGCCACCTCTTCACGGATCCGCTCCTACAATGAGCAGTTCTTC
NA NA TRBJ2-1 TRBV7-2 CASSLGPYNEQFF TGTGCCAGCAGCTTAGGGCCTTACAATGAGCAGTTCTTC
NA once TRBJ2-5 TRBV11-3 CASSFIWNRNQETQYF TGTGCCAGCAGCTTCATATGGAACAGGAATCAAGAGACCCAGTACTTC
NA NA TRBJ2-2 TRBV30 CAFPTGGGTGELFF TGTGCCTTCCCGACGGGTGGAGGAACCGGGGAGCTGTTTTTT
TRBD1 NA TRBJ2-5 TRBV6-5 CASRAQGETQYF TGTGCCAGCAGAGCACAGGGGGAGACCCAGTACTTC
TRBD1 NA TRBJ2-7 TRBV4-1 CASSQGDRVGEQYF TGCGCCAGCAGCCAAGGGGACAGGGTGGGCGAGCAGTACTTC
NA NA TRBJ2-3 TRBV2 CASTLAPDTQYF TGTGCCAGCACCCTGGCGCCAGATACGCAGTATTTT
NA NA TRBJ1-6 TRBV5-1 CASSLFWGDNSPLHF TGCGCCAGCAGCTTGTTTTGGGGCGATAATTCACCCCTCCACTTT